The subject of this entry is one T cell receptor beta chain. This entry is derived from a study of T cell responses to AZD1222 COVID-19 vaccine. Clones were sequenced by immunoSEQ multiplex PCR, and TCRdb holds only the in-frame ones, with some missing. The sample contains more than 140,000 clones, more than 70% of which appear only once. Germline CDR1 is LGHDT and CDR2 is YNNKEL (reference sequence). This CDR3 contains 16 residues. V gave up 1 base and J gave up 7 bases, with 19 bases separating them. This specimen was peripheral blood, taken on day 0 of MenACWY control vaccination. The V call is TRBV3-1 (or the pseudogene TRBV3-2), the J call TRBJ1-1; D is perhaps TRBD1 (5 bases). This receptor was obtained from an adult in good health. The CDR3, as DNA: TGTGCCAGCAGCCAAGGTTTGGGGCGGGGAGGGAGTGAAGCTTTCTTT. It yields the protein CASSQGLGRGGSEAFF.